These 17 T cell receptor beta chains originate from one sample sequenced in a study of shared clonotypes between healthy human individuals. The protocol was immunoSEQ multiplex PCR, while the TCRdb copy is restricted to in-frame clones and leaves out a portion. The sample consists of approximately 2.5 million clones, 90% to 95% of them appearing once. Sequencing was carried out using naive CD4+ T cells from PBMCs. Subset here: CD45RA+ positively selected. The receptors stem from a man aged 18 to 35 in good health. Some clones in this sample may be carry-over from other donors' samples.

This clone was observed once. For the CDR3, the DNA is TGTGCCAGCAGCTTCTACACGCTGAAGAGGGGCGAGCAGTACTTC. Encoded protein: CASSFYTLKRGEQYF. The rearrangement joins TRBV5-6 to TRBJ2-7, with D possibly called TRBD1 or TRBD2 (5 bases each). This CDR3 region has 15 residues. Germline V lookup: CDR1 SGHDT, CDR2 YYEEEE. The V end was cut by 2 bases, the J end by 6 bases, with 18 bases between.

The rearrangement uses TRBV19 and TRBJ2-2; D is perhaps TRBD1 (6 bases). V lost 7 bases to trimming and J lost 5 bases, with 20 bases between them. The CDR3 loop spans 16 amino acids. Germline values: CDR1 LNHDA, CDR2 SQIVND (reference sequence). The CDR3 spells CASTHTKRGYTGELFF. The CDR3 DNA sequence: TGTGCCAGTACTCATACCAAGAGGGGGTATACCGGGGAGCTGTTTTTT.

The V and J genes are TRBV10-2 and TRBJ2-2; TRBD2 matches 14 bases. Germline V CDR1 and CDR2: WSHSY, SAAADI. V shed 0 bases, J shed 1 base, and the junction held 16 bases outside the gene matches. CDR3 length: 23 residues. For the CDR3, the DNA is TGCGCCAGCAGTGAGTCGGGTTTCTTTGGGGGACTAGCGGGGGCAAGGAACACCGGGGAGCTGTTTTTT. Encoded protein: CASSESGFFGGLAGARNTGELFF.

The rearrangement joins TRBV2 to TRBJ2-3, with TRBD2 identical over 10 bases. J gave up 3 bases and V 6 bases, and 3 bases lay outside the gene matches. Germline V gene sequence: CDR1 SNHLY, CDR2 FYNNEI. The CDR3 is 14 amino acids. CDR3 in DNA: TGTGCCAGCAGCCAGACTAGCGGGACAGATACGCAGTATTTT. It is translated as CASSQTSGTDTQYF.

This clone came up once. The chain has TRBV1 and TRBJ2-7; the listed D gene, TRBD2, was not tested against the DNA. TRBV1 is marked as a pseudogene. The CDR3 loop spans 15 amino acids. The CDR3 DNA is TGCACCAGCAGGCTCGGACTAGCGGGAGTATACGAGCAGTACTTC. This encodes CTSRLGLAGVYEQYF.

The chain employs TRBV19 and TRBJ2-2, with D hard to call. This CDR3 spans 15 amino acids. Germline CDR1 and CDR2: LNHDA and SQIVND (reference sequence). Trimming took 5 bases from V and 5 from J, leaving 15 bases between them. Here the CDR3 DNA reads TGTGCCAGTAGTGTCCCGAGTACCGGGACCGGGGAGCTGTTTTTT. It specifies CASSVPSTGTGELFF.

The V and J genes are TRBV28 and TRBJ1-1; D gene uncertain. The CDR3 length is 13 residues. Germline V CDR1 and CDR2: MDHEN, SYDVKM. Trimming cost V 2 bases and J 5 bases, with 9 bases left between them. The CDR3 spells CASSLRRRTEAFF. The CDR3 nucleotides read TGTGCCAGCAGTTTACGGCGGCGGACTGAAGCTTTCTTT.

The chain employs TRBV5-1 and TRBJ2-1; D may be TRBD1 or TRBD2 (6 bases each). The germline gives CDR1 SGHRS, CDR2 YFSETQ. The CDR3 contains 16 residues. The V end was cut by 5 bases, the J end by 0 bases, with 15 bases between. The CDR3 DNA is TGCGCCAGCAGAGGGGGGCCACTGAGCTCCTACAATGAGCAGTTCTTC. Encoded protein: CASRGGPLSSYNEQFF.

This clone has just one count. DNA of the CDR3: TGTGCCAGCAGCCCGGGGGCCTCCCGGTACACTGAAGCTTTCTTT. This gives the protein CASSPGASRYTEAFF. This chain joins TRBV7-2 and TRBJ1-1, with a possible D match to TRBD1 (6 bases). Per germline, CDR1 SGHTA and CDR2 FQGNSA. The CDR3 contains 15 residues. The V end lost 5 bases, the J end lost 3 bases, and 16 bases lay between the germline ends.

V is TRBV5-1 and J is TRBJ2-1; 8 nucleotides agree with TRBD1. Germline V gene sequence: CDR1 SGHRS, CDR2 YFSETQ. This CDR3 has 16 residues. With 0 bases clipped from V and 7 bases from J, the junction kept 9 bases outside the gene matches. For the CDR3, the DNA is TGCGCCAGCAGCTTGGCCCGACAGGGGCGTGGGAATGAGCAGTTCTTC. It encodes CASSLARQGRGNEQFF.

The V and J genes are TRBV30 and TRBJ2-7, with D maybe TRBD2 (5 bases). Per germline, CDR1 GTSNPN and CDR2 SVGIG (reference sequence). The CDR3 is 12 residues long. The CDR3 spells CASGGRAYEQYF. DNA for the CDR3: TGTGCATCAGGAGGTCGGGCCTACGAGCAGTACTTC.

Comment on this clone: This same CDR3 is encoded by further DNA sequences in the sample. This chain joins TRBV5-1 and TRBJ2-7; TRBD2 agrees at 8 bases. Germline V gene sequence: CDR1 SGHRS, CDR2 YFSETQ. This CDR3 is built from 14 residues. Trimming cost V 4 bases and J 0 bases; bases outside gene matches: 3. The CDR3 here is CASSGLAGSYEQYF. The CDR3 nucleotides read TGCGCCAGCAGCGGTCTAGCGGGCTCCTACGAGCAGTACTTC.

The chain combines TRBV7-9 with TRBJ1-6; 8 nucleotides agree with TRBD1. The V gene's germline CDR1 is SEHNR and CDR2 FQNEAQ (reference sequence). This CDR3 contains 15 residues. The V gene end was trimmed by 2 bases and the J gene end by 8 bases; junction bases not matched to a gene: 5. The CDR3 DNA reads as TGTGCCAGCAGCTTAATCGCAGGGGGCGATTCACCCCTCCACTTT. Protein sequence: CASSLIAGGDSPLHF.

V usage is TRBV28 and J usage is TRBJ1-5, with TRBD1 as a possible D gene (5 bases). Germline loops: CDR1 MDHEN, CDR2 SYDVKM. CDR3 length: 14 residues. V was shortened by 10 bases and J by 2 bases, with 15 bases between the two germline ends. CDR3 bases: TGTGCCATTAATCGGGGCTGGGGCAATCAGCCCCAGCATTTT. Amino acids: CAINRGWGNQPQHF.

The gene calls are TRBV6-5 and TRBJ2-2; possible D gene TRBD2, 6 bases. Trimming took 4 bases from V and 8 from J, leaving 17 bases between them. Germline CDR1 is MNHEY and CDR2 is SVGAGI. The CDR3 loop spans 15 amino acids. The CDR3 sequence is CASSWTGRVSGELFF. The CDR3 DNA reads TGTGCCAGCAGTTGGACCGGGAGAGTCTCTGGGGAGCTGTTTTTT.

This rearrangement joins TRBV19 to TRBJ2-1; D uncertain. V dropped 4 bases and J dropped 8 bases, with 9 bases sitting between them. Germline lookup yields CDR1 LNHDA and CDR2 SQIVND (reference sequence). CDR3 size: 12 residues. The CDR3 here is CASSTLLHEQFF. The DNA of the CDR3 is TGTGCCAGTAGTACCCTACTCCATGAGCAGTTCTTC. Full variable domain (missing parts from reference TRBV19 and TRBJ2-1): DGGITQSPKYLFRKEGQNVTLSCEQNLNHDAMYWYRQDPGQGLRLIYYSQIVNDFQKGDIAEGYSVSREKKESFPLTVTSAQKNPTAFYLCASSTLLHEQFFGPGTRLTVL.

The chain uses TRBV7-9 and TRBJ2-6, with D unclear. The CDR3 is made up of 14 amino acids. Germline lookup yields CDR1 SEHNR and CDR2 FQNEAQ (reference sequence). V lost 5 bases, J lost 2 bases, and 7 bases lay in between. CDR3 region: CASSAQTGANVLTF. The CDR3 coding sequence is TGTGCCAGCAGCGCCCAGACTGGGGCCAACGTCCTGACTTTC.